This entry concerns a single TCR beta chain. Antigen: not known. Trimming took off 8 bases at V and 7 bases at J, with 18 bases between the two ends. The germline V gene encodes CDR1 DFQATT and CDR2 SNEGSKA (reference sequence). The CDR3 has 13 residues. The sample belongs to a study of post-analysis software for immune sequencing data. Study-level points and caveats: With TRBV5-6, TRBV5-1 and TRBV20-1 included, a handful of TRBV segments were more frequent in patients than in controls.

The authors incorporated unique molecular identifiers into the TCR beta cDNA libraries. A single record per CDR3 protein comes from TCRdb applying MiXCR to the PCR reads. The data show 600,000 to 750,000 distinct CDR3 sequences, about 60% seen once. This TCR was sampled from a girl aged 2 to 10 with multiple sclerosis. The sample comprised blood. The chain recombines TRBV20-1 with TRBJ2-1, with D unclear. CDR3 sequence reads: CSSSRARFNEQFF. The CDR3 DNA is TGCAGTAGCTCACGGGCGCGCTTTAATGAGCAGTTCTTC.